This TCR beta chain stems from a study of T cell clusters in autoimmune cytopenias. Multiplex touch-down PCR amplified TRB using TRB-A and TRB-B pools in one tube. TCRdb re-analyzed the multiplex PCR reads; it lists each CDR3 protein once, without DNA. This specimen shows 5,000 to 6,500 distinct CDR3 sequences; the ten leading clones hold just under 3%. TRB amplification used 250 ng of peripheral blood genomic DNA. Germline V lookup: CDR1 MNHNS, CDR2 SASEGT. The CDR3 sequence is 14 residues long. The same specimen was also included in a second study, on T cell repertoires in aging, cancer and after chemotherapy.

The sequencing input was peripheral blood. The source of this sequence is a human donor in good health. This rearrangement joins TRBV6-1 to TRBJ1-1. CDR3 region: CASSGLQRNTEAFF.